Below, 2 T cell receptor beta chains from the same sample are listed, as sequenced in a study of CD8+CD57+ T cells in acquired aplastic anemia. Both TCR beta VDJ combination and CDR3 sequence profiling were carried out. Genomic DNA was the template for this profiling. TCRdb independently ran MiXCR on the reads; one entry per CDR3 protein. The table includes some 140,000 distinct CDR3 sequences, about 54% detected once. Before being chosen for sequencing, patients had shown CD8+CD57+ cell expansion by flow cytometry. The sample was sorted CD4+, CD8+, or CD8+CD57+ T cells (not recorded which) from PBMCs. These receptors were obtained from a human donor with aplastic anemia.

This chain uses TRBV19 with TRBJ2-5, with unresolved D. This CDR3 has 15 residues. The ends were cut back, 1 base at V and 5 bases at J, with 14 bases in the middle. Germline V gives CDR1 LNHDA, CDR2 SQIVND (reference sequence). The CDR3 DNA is TGTGCCAGTAGTATAGGCCCGGGTGCCTTGGAGACCCAGTACTTC. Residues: CASSIGPGALETQYF.

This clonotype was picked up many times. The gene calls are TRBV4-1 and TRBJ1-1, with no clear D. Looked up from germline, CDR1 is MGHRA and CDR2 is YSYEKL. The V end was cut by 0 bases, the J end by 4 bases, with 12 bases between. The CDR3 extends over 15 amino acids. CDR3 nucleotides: TGCGCCAGCAGCCAAGATCCGGGTGAGGGCACTGAAGCTTTCTTT. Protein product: CASSQDPGEGTEAFF.